The rows below give T cell receptor beta chains drawn from one sample of a study of T-cell reconstitution after alpha-beta-depleted transplantation in children. TCRdb analysed the PCR reads with MiXCR anew, one entry per CDR3 protein. Here the sample spans around 450,000 distinct CDR3 sequences, under 12% being singletons. Source: PBMCs, taken before TCRalphabeta/CD19-depleted stem cell transplant. These receptors were obtained from a child under 10 years old with inherited bone marrow failure, due to receive a stem cell transplant. CDR3s include the opening cysteine and the closing phenylalanine or tryptophan. The order of the fields is J gene, clone size, V gene, D gene, CDR3 protein, CDR3 DNA. A D gene is named only where the DNA matches it firmly. Expanded clones get a size class; other rows say once, few or many, or leave the size out.

>TRBJ2-6|many|TRBV18|-
CASSPRPGDTGANVLTF
TGTGCCAGCTCACCGCGCCCAGGGGATACAGGGGCCAACGTCCTGACTTTC
>TRBJ1-5|many|TRBV20-1|-
CSANRDQGNQPQHF
TGCAGTGCAAACAGGGATCAGGGCAATCAGCCCCAGCATTTT
>TRBJ1-2|many|TRBV29-1|-
CSVVPSTGFYGYTF
TGCAGCGTTGTTCCCTCTACAGGGTTCTATGGCTACACCTTC
>TRBJ2-3|many|TRBV18|TRBD2
CASSPASGRRPDTQYF
TGTGCCAGCTCACCCGCTAGCGGGAGGCGACCAGATACGCAGTATTTT
>TRBJ2-5|many|TRBV6-1|TRBD2
CASSHQRTSGIQETQYF
TGTGCCAGCAGTCATCAGAGGACTAGCGGGATCCAAGAGACCCAGTACTTC
>TRBJ2-1|-|TRBV5-1|TRBD2
CASSLGPSGTSPWNEQFF
TGCGCCAGCAGCTTGGGCCCCTCCGGGACTAGCCCCTGGAATGAGCAGTTCTTC
>TRBJ2-7|few|TRBV24-1|TRBD2
CATGRGGSDEQYF
TGTGCCACCGGCCGGGGGGGCAGCGACGAGCAGTACTTC
>TRBJ1-1|few|TRBV4-3|-
CASSHPGRNTEAFF
TGCGCCAGCAGCCACCCCGGGAGGAACACTGAAGCTTTCTTT
>TRBJ2-5|many|TRBV5-6|TRBD2
CASSSGGFWETQYF
TGTGCCAGCAGCTCCGGGGGGTTTTGGGAGACCCAGTACTTC
>TRBJ1-1|many|TRBV5-6|-
CASSLVLQGSTEAFF
TGTGCCAGCAGCTTGGTCTTACAGGGAAGCACTGAAGCTTTCTTT
>TRBJ1-5|many|TRBV20-1|TRBD1
CSTSDRGALQPQHF
TGCAGTACCTCAGACAGGGGCGCACTTCAGCCCCAGCATTTT
>TRBJ2-1|few|TRBV20-1|TRBD2
CSAPTSGSRSYNEQFF
TGCAGTGCCCCAACTAGCGGGAGTAGGTCCTACAATGAGCAGTTCTTC
>TRBJ2-7|many|TRBV28|TRBD1
CASSRDRSPYEQYF
TGTGCCAGCAGCCGGGACAGGTCCCCCTACGAGCAGTACTTC
>TRBJ1-2|few|TRBV7-2|-
CASSLRLPYGYTF
TGTGCCAGCAGCTTACGTCTCCCCTATGGCTACACCTTC
>TRBJ2-3|many|TRBV29-1|-
CSVEVLTDTQYF
TGCAGCGTTGAAGTCCTCACAGATACGCAGTATTTT
>TRBJ2-1|many|TRBV28|-
CASSLNLGPYNEQFF
TGTGCCAGCAGTTTAAACTTAGGTCCCTACAATGAGCAGTTCTTC
>TRBJ2-2|many|TRBV5-1|-
CASSLAGLSTGELFF
TGCGCCAGCAGCTTGGCGGGACTGAGCACCGGGGAGCTGTTTTTT
>TRBJ2-7|few|TRBV3-1|TRBD2
CASSTRSYRTSGASKQYF
TGTGCCAGCAGCACCCGATCCTACAGGACTAGCGGAGCCTCCAAGCAGTACTTC
>TRBJ2-4|many|TRBV4-3|TRBD1
CASSPGTGKNIQYF
TGCGCCAGCAGCCCCGGGACAGGCAAAAACATTCAGTACTTC
>TRBJ2-5|-|TRBV28|-
CASSTGGEETQYF
TGTGCCAGCAGTACAGGTGGGGAGGAGACCCAGTACTTC
>TRBJ2-6|few|TRBV7-2|-
CASSLGPPSGANVLTF
TGTGCCAGCAGCTTAGGTCCACCCTCTGGGGCCAACGTCCTGACTTTC
>TRBJ2-4|many|TRBV4-2|TRBD1
CASSQDSGGTKNIQYF
TGTGCCAGCAGCCAAGATTCAGGGGGCACTAAAAACATTCAGTACTTC
>TRBJ1-5|many|TRBV28|-
CASSLARDPQAAQHF
TGTGCCAGCAGTTTGGCCCGGGACCCGCAGGCTGCCCAGCATTTT
>TRBJ1-1|many|TRBV6-5|-
CASSYSWLSSAEAFF
TGTGCCAGCAGTTACTCTTGGTTGTCCAGCGCTGAAGCTTTCTTT
>TRBJ2-1|few|TRBV29-1|-
CSVGGNTSSYNEQFF
TGCAGCGTTGGGGGTAATACGAGCTCCTACAATGAGCAGTTCTTC
>TRBJ2-4|many|TRBV20-1|TRBD2
CSAWTSGRGGDIQYF
TGCAGTGCGTGGACTAGCGGGAGAGGAGGAGACATTCAGTACTTC
>TRBJ2-7|few|TRBV10-2|TRBD2
CASRGGLAGVSGEQYF
TGCGCCAGCCGAGGGGGACTAGCGGGAGTGAGTGGCGAGCAGTACTTC
>TRBJ2-5|many|TRBV12-3/TRBV12-4|TRBD1
CASSLGTAETQYF
TGTGCCAGCAGTCTCGGGACAGCGGAGACCCAGTACTTC
>TRBJ2-3|many|TRBV28|TRBD2
CASKTSGRGSDTQYF
TGTGCCAGCAAAACTAGCGGGAGAGGTTCAGATACGCAGTATTTT
>TRBJ2-6|many|TRBV7-7|-
CASSLSPGQLGANVLTF
TGTGCTAGCAGCTTAAGTCCAGGGCAGCTTGGGGCCAACGTCCTGACTTTC
>TRBJ2-2|few|TRBV4-3|-
CASSHTLRDATGELFF
TGCGCCAGCAGCCATACCTTGCGGGATGCCACCGGGGAGCTGTTTTTT
>TRBJ2-1|-|TRBV6-2/TRBV6-3|TRBD2
CASANSGYNEQFF
TGTGCCAGCGCGAATAGCGGGTATAATGAGCAGTTCTTC
>TRBJ1-1|many|TRBV7-9|-
CASSPQGNTEAFF
TGTGCCAGCAGCCCACAGGGGAACACTGAAGCTTTCTTT
>TRBJ1-6|few|TRBV18|TRBD1
CASSPRDRGPTHF
TGTGCCAGCTCACCCCGGGACAGGGGCCCAACCCACTTT
>TRBJ2-3|many|TRBV27|TRBD2
CASSLNLASGTNTDTQYF
TGTGCCAGCAGTTTAAATTTGGCTAGCGGGACCAACACAGATACGCAGTATTTT
>TRBJ2-1|many|TRBV20-1|TRBD1
CSASRDRDHNEQFF
TGCAGTGCTAGCCGGGACAGGGATCACAATGAGCAGTTCTTC
>TRBJ2-3|-|TRBV7-2|TRBD2
CASSLRLAGVFNTQYF
TGTGCCAGCAGCCTTCGACTAGCGGGAGTTTTCAATACGCAGTATTTT
>TRBJ2-3|many|TRBV7-2|-
CASSPRRSTDTQYF
TGTGCCAGCAGCCCACGAAGGAGCACAGATACGCAGTATTTT
>TRBJ2-1|many|TRBV4-3|TRBD1
CASSQGDRDGNEQFF
TGCGCCAGCAGCCAAGGGGACAGGGATGGTAATGAGCAGTTCTTC
>TRBJ2-7|many|TRBV5-6|-
CASSPPGTSPEQYF
TGTGCCAGCAGCCCCCCCGGGACATCCCCCGAGCAGTACTTC
>TRBJ1-1|-|TRBV7-8|-
CASSLGPYRENTEAFF
TGTGCCAGCAGCTTAGGTCCCTACAGGGAAAACACTGAAGCTTTCTTT
>TRBJ2-6|many|TRBV25-1|TRBD1
CASRGQGTGANVLTF
TGTGCCAGCAGGGGACAGGGAACTGGGGCCAACGTCCTGACTTTC
>TRBJ2-2|-|TRBV20-1|-
CSALGQGNTGELFF
TGCAGTGCCCTCGGCCAGGGGAACACCGGGGAGCTGTTTTTT
>TRBJ2-1|-|TRBV4-1|-
CASSQEYSPHEQFF
TGCGCCAGCAGCCAAGAGTACTCCCCTCATGAGCAGTTCTTC
>TRBJ1-4|many|TRBV6-5|TRBD1
CASSYAREDRGREEKLFF
TGTGCCAGCAGTTACGCTAGAGAGGACAGGGGGAGAGAAGAAAAACTGTTTTTT
>TRBJ2-7|many|TRBV7-2|-
CASSRDTQTYEQYF
TGTGCCAGCAGCCGGGACACCCAAACCTACGAGCAGTACTTC